This T cell receptor (beta chain) was identified in a study of blood T cells in healthy people across ages. Study conclusions and caveats: TCR beta diversity was tightly associated with the proportion of naive T cells.

Per germline, CDR1 DFQATT and CDR2 SNEGSKA (reference sequence). This CDR3 is built from 12 residues. V was shortened by 2 bases and J by 9 bases, with 12 bases between the two germline ends. Alongside a J-beta primer mix, a sample-barcoded 5' primer served in a second PCR lasting about 7 to 11 cycles. TCRdb processed the 5' RACE reads anew with MiXCR; each CDR3 protein has one entry. The repertoire consists of about 1,400,000 distinct CDR3 sequences, with 42% occurring once and the leading ten covering 7.9%. About this clonotype: As yet, its antigen is unknown.

Sequencing used blood. This chain joins TRBV20-1 and TRBJ2-3; no definite D call. This TCR was recovered from a woman aged 18-29 years in good health. Written as DNA, the CDR3 is TGCAGTGCTAGACCCCTAGGCCGCACGCAGTATTTT. It translates to CSARPLGRTQYF.